This T cell receptor beta chain was sequenced during a study of neoadjuvant anti-PD-1 for oral cavity cancer. At the level of the study: Before surgery, most patients got three to four biweekly 3 mg/kg nivolumab doses. Whole-study results and caveats: Treg/Th17 ratio rose with pretreatment blood and fell with post-treatment tumor TCRbeta clonality.

Patients had newly diagnosed, untreated stage II-IVA oral cavity squamous cell carcinoma. The patients had HPV-negative, locally advanced oral cavity squamous cell carcinoma. Note on this clone: Its antigen is unidentified.

Here immunoSEQ multiplex PCR was the method, and the copy in TCRdb shows in-frame clones only, minus some. The table lists around 60,000 clones, more than 65% of them singletons, with around 2.6% in the top ten. The specimen comprised PBMCs, sampled before nivolumab (anti-PD-1) treatment. The sequence came from a person between 35 and 79 years old with oral cavity squamous cell carcinoma.

CDR3 in DNA: TGTGCCTCACGGGCCCAGCCCGCGGGGGAGCAGTTCTTC. This gives the protein CASRAQPAGEQFF. V usage is TRBV6-1 and J usage is TRBJ2-1, with a tentative D call TRBD2 (6 bases). V was trimmed by 11 bases and J by 10 bases, leaving 21 bases between them. The CDR3 has 13 amino acids. Germline loops: CDR1 MNHNS, CDR2 SASEGT.